The 16 T cell receptor beta chains below were found in one sample sequenced in a study of blood T cells in healthy people across ages. Primed by a sample-barcoded 5' primer and a J-beta primer mix, a second PCR proceeded for about 6 to 11 cycles. TCRdb recomputed calls from the 5' RACE reads with MiXCR, one row per CDR3 protein. Here the sample spans about 1.6 million distinct CDR3 sequences, roughly 30% being singletons. Sequencing used blood. These receptors were obtained from a woman aged 25 to 39 in good health.

This clonotype was counted between two and nine times. The V call is TRBV6-4, the J call TRBJ2-1; D is ambiguous. The V and J ends lost 4 bases and 8 bases respectively, with 12 bases between them. This CDR3 has 13 residues. Germline V gene sequence: CDR1 MRHNA, CDR2 SNTAGT. The CDR3 loop reads CASSAGLGDEQFF. In nucleotides, the CDR3 is TGTGCCAGCAGTGCTGGATTAGGCGATGAGCAGTTCTTC.

This clonotype was detected only a few times. The rearrangement links TRBV20-1 to TRBJ2-7, with D unresolved. The CDR3 spans 15 residues. CDR1 DFQATT and CDR2 SNEGSKA come from the germline V gene (reference sequence). V shed 0 bases and J shed 0 bases, with 12 bases lying between them. This CDR3 reads CSARDLKGNSYEQYF. The CDR3 region has the DNA TGCAGTGCTAGAGATCTTAAGGGCAACTCCTACGAGCAGTACTTC.

This clonotype was counted only a few times. This chain links TRBV7-2 with TRBJ2-3; D not resolved. Germline CDR1 and CDR2: SGHTA and FQGNSA. Trimming took off 4 bases at V and 1 base at J, with 12 bases between the two ends. This CDR3 has 15 amino acids. The DNA for the CDR3 is TGTGCCAGCAGCTGGCGGCAGACCGGCACAGATACGCAGTATTTT. Amino acid sequence: CASSWRQTGTDTQYF.

This clonotype was observed a handful of times. V gene TRBV9 combines with J gene TRBJ1-2; D not resolved. Germline CDR1 and CDR2: SGDLS and YYNGEE. This CDR3 spans 13 amino acids. Trimming stripped 4 bases from V and 4 bases from J, with 11 bases between. The CDR3 DNA sequence: TGTGCCAGCAGCCCCCCCCACGGCTATGGCTACACCTTC. It translates to CASSPPHGYGYTF.

The genes are TRBV6-1 and TRBJ1-2; unclear D gene. Trimming took 2 bases from V and 6 from J, leaving 19 bases between them. Germline V gives CDR1 MNHNS, CDR2 SASEGT. This CDR3 contains 16 residues. The CDR3 DNA follows: TGTGCCAGCAGTGAACAGGATAAAGGGTTGAGGGATGGCTACACCTTC. Its protein product is CASSEQDKGLRDGYTF.

This clonotype occurred a few times. The rearrangement links TRBV28 to TRBJ1-4; D unclear. The CDR3 is 14 residues long. Trimming removed 2 bases from V and 0 bases from J, with 4 bases in between. Germline V CDR1 and CDR2: MDHEN, SYDVKM. CDR3 region: CASSLITTNEKLFF. The CDR3 region has the DNA TGTGCCAGCAGTTTAATTACAACTAATGAAAAACTGTTTTTT.

This clonotype has more than one count but fewer than ten. The V gene is TRBV6-1, the J gene TRBJ2-3; D is tentatively TRBD1 or TRBD2 (5 bases each). The CDR3 contains 17 residues. Germline loops: CDR1 MNHNS, CDR2 SASEGT. Trimming shortened V by 3 bases and J by 3 bases, and 19 bases separated the two germline ends. In nucleotides, the CDR3 is TGTGCCAGCAGTGACCCCTGGGACGCCGGGGTGACAGATACGCAGTATTTT. Amino acid sequence: CASSDPWDAGVTDTQYF.

The rearrangement joins TRBV27 to TRBJ2-7; 7 bases agree with TRBD2. CDR3 length: 13 residues. The V segment lost 1 base and the J segment 7 bases; nucleotides outside the gene matches: 4. The germline V gene has CDR1 MNHEY and CDR2 SMNVEV (reference sequence). CDR3 sequence reads: CASSLWDGGEQYF. DNA of the CDR3: TGTGCCAGCAGTTTATGGGACGGGGGGGAGCAGTACTTC.

This clonotype was seen a few times. The V and J genes are TRBV7-9 and TRBJ2-4; a possible D gene is TRBD1 (6 bases). The closer fit of TRBJ2-7 to the DNA end suggests the J call may be wrong. CDR1 is SEHNR, CDR2 FQNEAQ, per germline (reference sequence). The CDR3 covers 14 residues. This chain's CDR3 is CASSLGTGFSEQYF. The CDR3 region has the DNA TGTGCCAGCAGCTTGGGAACAGGGTTCAGCGAGCAGTACTTC.

The chain combines TRBV27 with TRBJ2-7; D unclear. V was clipped by 0 bases and J by 2 bases, with 14 bases between them. Germline V gene sequence: CDR1 MNHEY, CDR2 SMNVEV (reference sequence). The CDR3 extends over 16 amino acids. The CDR3 region has the DNA TGTGCCAGCAGTTTATCCGCAGGTGTAAGGACCTACGAGCAGTACTTC. It codes for CASSLSAGVRTYEQYF.

The chain is built from TRBV10-3 and TRBJ2-3; D unclear. CDR1 and CDR2 from the germline V gene are ENHRY and SYGVKD. The germline V and J ends were trimmed by 1 base and 0 bases, with 11 bases remaining between them. This CDR3 contains 16 residues. CDR3 sequence: CAISELELTSTDTQYF. The DNA of the CDR3 is TGTGCCATCAGTGAGTTGGAGTTAACTAGCACAGATACGCAGTATTTT.

This clonotype was seen a few times. The chain couples TRBV21-1 to TRBJ2-3; TRBD1 is the table's D call, not checked against the DNA. TRBV21-1 is noted as a pseudogene. CDR3 length: 17 amino acids. CDR3 loop: CASSKGRDRFNTDTQYF. In nucleotides, the CDR3 is TGTGCCAGCAGCAAAGGGCGGGACAGGTTCAACACAGATACGCAGTATTTT.

The sample holds a few counts of this clonotype. The gene calls are TRBV6-1 and TRBJ1-1; D unresolved. This CDR3 is built from 14 residues. V lost 6 bases, J lost 4 bases, and 15 bases lay in between. Germline V lookup: CDR1 MNHNS, CDR2 SASEGT. In DNA form, the CDR3 reads TGTGCCAGCAGAGGCGGACGCACCCCCACTGAAGCTTTCTTT. It encodes CASRGGRTPTEAFF.

This clonotype was seen a few times. This chain joins TRBV27 and TRBJ2-7, with D unresolved. Per the germline V gene, CDR1 is MNHEY and CDR2 is SMNVEV (reference sequence). The CDR3 runs to 10 residues. Trimming pared 7 bases from V and 5 bases from J, leaving 6 bases between. In DNA, the CDR3 is TGTGCCAGCACATCGGACGAGCAGTACTTC. Translation: CASTSDEQYF.

The rearrangement links TRBV4-2 to TRBJ2-1, with TRBD1 matching over 8 bases. The germline CDR1 and CDR2 sequences are LGHNA and YNFKEQ. The V gene end was trimmed by 4 bases and the J gene end by 6 bases; junction bases not matched to a gene: 8. The CDR3 runs to 15 residues. In DNA form, the CDR3 reads TGTGCCAGCAGCCCCCGACAGGGGCCAAGCAATGAGCAGTTCTTC. It specifies CASSPRQGPSNEQFF.

Details on this clonotype: One end of the junction is discordant with germline, which a read error may explain. The J gene is TRBJ2-7, the V gene TRBV7-3; no clear D gene. The DNA end is a closer match to TRBJ2-5, so the J assignment may be wrong. This CDR3 has 13 amino acids. Per the germline V gene, CDR1 is SGHTA and CDR2 is FQGTGA. CDR3: CAGSLGSGQTQYF. CDR3 nucleotide sequence: TGTGCCGGCAGCTTGGGGTCCGGACAGACCCAGTACTTC.